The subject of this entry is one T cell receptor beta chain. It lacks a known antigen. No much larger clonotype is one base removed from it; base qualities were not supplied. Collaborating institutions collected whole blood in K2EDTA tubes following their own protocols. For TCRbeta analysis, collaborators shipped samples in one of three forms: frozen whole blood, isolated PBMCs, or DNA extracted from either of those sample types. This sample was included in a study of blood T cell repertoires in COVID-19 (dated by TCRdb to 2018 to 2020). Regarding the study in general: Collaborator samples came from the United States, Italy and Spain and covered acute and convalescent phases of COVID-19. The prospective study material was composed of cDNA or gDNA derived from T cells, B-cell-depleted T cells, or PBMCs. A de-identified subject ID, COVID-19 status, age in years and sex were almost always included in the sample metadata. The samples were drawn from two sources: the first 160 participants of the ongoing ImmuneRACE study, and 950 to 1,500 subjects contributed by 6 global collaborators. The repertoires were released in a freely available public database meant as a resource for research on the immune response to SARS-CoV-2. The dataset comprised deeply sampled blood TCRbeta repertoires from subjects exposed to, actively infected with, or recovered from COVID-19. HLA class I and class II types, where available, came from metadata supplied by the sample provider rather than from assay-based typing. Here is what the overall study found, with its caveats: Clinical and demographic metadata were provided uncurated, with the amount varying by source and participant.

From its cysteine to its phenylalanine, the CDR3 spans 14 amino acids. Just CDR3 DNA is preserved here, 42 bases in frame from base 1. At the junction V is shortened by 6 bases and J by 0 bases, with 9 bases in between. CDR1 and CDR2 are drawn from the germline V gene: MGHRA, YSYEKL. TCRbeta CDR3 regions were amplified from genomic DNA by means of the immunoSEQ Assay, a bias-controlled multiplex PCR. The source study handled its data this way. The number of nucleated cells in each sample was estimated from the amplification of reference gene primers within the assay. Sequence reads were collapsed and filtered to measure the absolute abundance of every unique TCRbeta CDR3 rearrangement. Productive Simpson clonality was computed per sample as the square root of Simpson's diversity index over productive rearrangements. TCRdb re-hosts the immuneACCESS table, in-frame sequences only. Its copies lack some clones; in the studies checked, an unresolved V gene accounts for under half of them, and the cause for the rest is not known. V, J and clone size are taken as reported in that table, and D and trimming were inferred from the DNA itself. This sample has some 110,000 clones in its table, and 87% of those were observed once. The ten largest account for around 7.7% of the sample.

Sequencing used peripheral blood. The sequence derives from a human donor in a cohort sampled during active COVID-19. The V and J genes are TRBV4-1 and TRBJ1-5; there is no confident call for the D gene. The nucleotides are TGCGCCAGCAGTCGAGGTGATAGCAATCAGCCCCAGCATTTT. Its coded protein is CASSRGDSNQPQHF.